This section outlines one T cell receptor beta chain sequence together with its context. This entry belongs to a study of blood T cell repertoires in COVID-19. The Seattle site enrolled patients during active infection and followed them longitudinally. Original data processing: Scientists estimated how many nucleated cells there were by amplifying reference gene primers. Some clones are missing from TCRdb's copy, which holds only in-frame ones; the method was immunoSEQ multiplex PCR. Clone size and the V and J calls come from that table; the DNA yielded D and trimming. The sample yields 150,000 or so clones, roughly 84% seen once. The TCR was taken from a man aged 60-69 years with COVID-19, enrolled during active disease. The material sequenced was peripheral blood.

CDR3 bases: TGTGCCAGCAGCCTAACGGGACAGGTGAACACTGAAGCTTTCTTT. Protein product: CASSLTGQVNTEAFF. The chain links TRBV3-1 (or the pseudogene TRBV3-2) to TRBJ1-1; 8 bases map to TRBD1. Germline CDR1 reads LGHDT; CDR2 reads YNNKEL (reference sequence). J lost 0 bases, V lost 4 bases, and 4 bases had no gene match. The CDR3 totals 15 residues.